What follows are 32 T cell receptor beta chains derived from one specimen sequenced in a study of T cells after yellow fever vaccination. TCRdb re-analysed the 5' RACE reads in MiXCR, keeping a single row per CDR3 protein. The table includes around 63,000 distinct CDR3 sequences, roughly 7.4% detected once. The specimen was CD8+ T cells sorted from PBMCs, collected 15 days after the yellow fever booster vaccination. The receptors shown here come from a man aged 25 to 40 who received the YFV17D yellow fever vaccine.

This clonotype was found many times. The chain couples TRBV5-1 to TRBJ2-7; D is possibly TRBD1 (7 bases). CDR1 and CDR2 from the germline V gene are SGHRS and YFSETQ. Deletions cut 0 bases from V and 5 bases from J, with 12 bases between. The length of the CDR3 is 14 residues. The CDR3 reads CASSLGTGEDEQYF. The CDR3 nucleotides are TGCGCCAGCAGCTTGGGCACAGGGGAGGACGAGCAGTACTTC. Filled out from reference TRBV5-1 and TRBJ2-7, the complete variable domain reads KAGVTQTPRYLIKTRGQQVTLSCSPISGHRSVSWYQQTPGQGLQFLFEYFSETQRNKGNFPGRFSGRQFSNSRSEMNVSTLELGDSALYLCASSLGTGEDEQYFGPGTRLTVT.

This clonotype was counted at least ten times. The DNA of the CDR3 is TGTGCCATCGCGGGGGGAGGGACAGGTGACGAATACGAGCAGTACTTC. This gives the protein CAIAGGGTGDEYEQYF. The rearrangement uses TRBV10-3 and TRBJ2-7; D possibly uses TRBD1 or TRBD2 (8 bases each). CDR3 size: 16 residues. V dropped 8 bases and J dropped 4 bases, with 24 bases sitting between them. From germline, CDR1 is ENHRY and CDR2 SYGVKD.

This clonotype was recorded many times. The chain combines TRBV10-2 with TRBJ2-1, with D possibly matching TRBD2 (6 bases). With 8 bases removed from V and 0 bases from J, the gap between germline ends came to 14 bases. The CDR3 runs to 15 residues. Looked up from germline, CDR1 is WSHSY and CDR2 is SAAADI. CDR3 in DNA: TGCGCCAGCGAGGGTGCGGGAAGCTCCTACAATGAGCAGTTCTTC. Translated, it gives CASEGAGSSYNEQFF.

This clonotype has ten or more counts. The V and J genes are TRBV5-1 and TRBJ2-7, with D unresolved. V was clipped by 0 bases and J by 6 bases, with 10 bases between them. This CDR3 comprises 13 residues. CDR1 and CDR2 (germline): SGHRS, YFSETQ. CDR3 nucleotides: TGCGCCAGCAGCTTGGCCGCGGCCACCGAGCAGTACTTC. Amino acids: CASSLAAATEQYF.

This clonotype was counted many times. As DNA, the CDR3 is TGTGCCAGCAGCCAAGATCATCGGACTACCAACTACGAGCAGTACTTC. It is translated as CASSQDHRTTNYEQYF. The rearrangement uses TRBV3-1 and TRBJ2-7, with D perhaps matching TRBD2 (6 bases). V was pared by 0 bases and J by 3 bases, with 15 bases between. Looked up from germline, CDR1 is LGHDT and CDR2 is YNNKEL (reference sequence). The CDR3 is 16 amino acids.

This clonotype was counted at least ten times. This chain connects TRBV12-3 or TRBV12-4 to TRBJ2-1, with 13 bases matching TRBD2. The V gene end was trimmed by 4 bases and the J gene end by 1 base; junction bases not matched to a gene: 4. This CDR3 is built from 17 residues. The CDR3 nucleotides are TGTGCCAGCAGTTCGCGGACTAGCGGGAGTTCCTACAATGAGCAGTTCTTC. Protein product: CASSSRTSGSSYNEQFF.

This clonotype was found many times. Here the CDR3 DNA reads TGCGCCAGCAGCCCCGGGCCTGGACTAGCCAAAAACATTCAGTACTTC. Amino acids: CASSPGPGLAKNIQYF. The chain combines TRBV5-1 with TRBJ2-4; a possible D gene is TRBD2 (5 bases). CDR1 and CDR2 (germline): SGHRS, YFSETQ. The ends were cut back, 4 bases at V and 0 bases at J, with 14 bases in the middle. There are 16 residues in the CDR3. Based on the CDR3 plus reference TRBV5-1 and TRBJ2-4, the full variable domain is KAGVTQTPRYLIKTRGQQVTLSCSPISGHRSVSWYQQTPGQGLQFLFEYFSETQRNKGNFPGRFSGRQFSNSRSEMNVSTLELGDSALYLCASSPGPGLAKNIQYFGAGTRLSVL.

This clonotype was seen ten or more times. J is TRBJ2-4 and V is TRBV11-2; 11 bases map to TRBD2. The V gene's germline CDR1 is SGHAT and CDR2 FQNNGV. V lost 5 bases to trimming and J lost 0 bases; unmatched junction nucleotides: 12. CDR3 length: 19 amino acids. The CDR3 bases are TGTGCCAGCAGCCCTAGTGCGGGACTAGCGGATCTAGCCAAAAACATTCAGTACTTC. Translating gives CASSPSAGLADLAKNIQYF.

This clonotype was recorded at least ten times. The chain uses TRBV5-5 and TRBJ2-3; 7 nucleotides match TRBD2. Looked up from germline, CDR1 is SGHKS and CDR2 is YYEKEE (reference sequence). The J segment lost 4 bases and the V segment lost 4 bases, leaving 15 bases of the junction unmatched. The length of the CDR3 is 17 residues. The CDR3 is CASSRSGAGALPDTQYF. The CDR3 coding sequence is TGTGCCAGCAGCCGATCGGGTGCGGGAGCCCTCCCAGATACGCAGTATTTT. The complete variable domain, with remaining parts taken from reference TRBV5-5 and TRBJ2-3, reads DAGVTQSPTHLIKTRGQQVTLRCSPISGHKSVSWYQQVLGQGPQFIFQYYEKEERGRGNFPDRFSARQFPNYSSELNVNALLLGDSALYLCASSRSGAGALPDTQYFGPGTRLTVL.

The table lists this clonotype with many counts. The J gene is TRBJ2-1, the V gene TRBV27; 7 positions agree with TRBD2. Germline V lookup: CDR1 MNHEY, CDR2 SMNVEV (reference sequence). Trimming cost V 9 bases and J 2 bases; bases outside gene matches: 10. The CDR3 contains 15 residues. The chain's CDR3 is CASTSGREPYNEQFF. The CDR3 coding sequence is TGTGCCAGTACCTCTGGGCGGGAGCCCTACAATGAGCAGTTCTTC.

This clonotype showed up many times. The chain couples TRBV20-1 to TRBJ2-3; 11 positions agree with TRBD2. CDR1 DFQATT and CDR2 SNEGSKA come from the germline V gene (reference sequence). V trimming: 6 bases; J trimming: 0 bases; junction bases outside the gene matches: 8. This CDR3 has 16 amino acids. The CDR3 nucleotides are TGCAGTGCGCCAGCCCTAGCGGGAGGTAGCACAGATACGCAGTATTTT. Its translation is CSAPALAGGSTDTQYF.

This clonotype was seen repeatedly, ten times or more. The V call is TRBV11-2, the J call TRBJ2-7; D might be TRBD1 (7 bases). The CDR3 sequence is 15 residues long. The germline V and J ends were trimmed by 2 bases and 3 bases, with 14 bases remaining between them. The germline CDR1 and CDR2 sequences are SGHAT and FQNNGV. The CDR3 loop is CASSLTGDFFYEQYF. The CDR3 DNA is TGTGCCAGCAGCTTAACAGGGGACTTTTTCTACGAGCAGTACTTC.

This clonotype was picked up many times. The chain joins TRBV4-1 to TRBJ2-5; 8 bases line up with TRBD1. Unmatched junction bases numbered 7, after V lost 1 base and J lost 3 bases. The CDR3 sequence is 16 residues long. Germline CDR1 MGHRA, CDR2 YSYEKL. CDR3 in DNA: TGCGCCAGCAGCCAAGTCCTCGCAGGGGGCAAAGAGACCCAGTACTTC. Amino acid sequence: CASSQVLAGGKETQYF.

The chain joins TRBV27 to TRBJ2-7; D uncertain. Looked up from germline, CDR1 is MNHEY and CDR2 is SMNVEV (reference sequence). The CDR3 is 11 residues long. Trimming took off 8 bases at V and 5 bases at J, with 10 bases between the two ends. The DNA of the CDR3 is TGTGCCAGCTCCCTTTTCGACGAGCAGTACTTC. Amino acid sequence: CASSLFDEQYF.

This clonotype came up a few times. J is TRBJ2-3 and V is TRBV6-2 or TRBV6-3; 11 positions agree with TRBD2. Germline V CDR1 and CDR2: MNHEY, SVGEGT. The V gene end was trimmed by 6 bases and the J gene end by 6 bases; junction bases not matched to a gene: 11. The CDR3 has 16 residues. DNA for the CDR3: TGTGCCAGCAGCTACGGTAGCGGGAGGGCCGGTGATACGCAGTATTTT. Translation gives CASSYGSGRAGDTQYF.

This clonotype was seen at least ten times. CDR3: CASKYSGSYNEQFF. As DNA, the CDR3 is TGTGCCAGCAAGTATAGCGGATCTTACAATGAGCAGTTCTTC. The chain joins TRBV7-2 to TRBJ2-1; D might be TRBD2 (6 bases). There are 14 residues in the CDR3. CDR1 is SGHTA and CDR2 is FQGNSA in the germline V gene. The ends were cut back, 7 bases at V and 4 bases at J, with 14 bases in the middle.

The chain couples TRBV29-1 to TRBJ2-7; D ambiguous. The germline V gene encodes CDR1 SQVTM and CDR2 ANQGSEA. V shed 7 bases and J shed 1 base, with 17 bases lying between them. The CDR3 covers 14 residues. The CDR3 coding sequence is TGCAGCGCCCTAAAGGGCCTGGGGTCCTACGAGCAGTACTTC. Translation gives CSALKGLGSYEQYF.

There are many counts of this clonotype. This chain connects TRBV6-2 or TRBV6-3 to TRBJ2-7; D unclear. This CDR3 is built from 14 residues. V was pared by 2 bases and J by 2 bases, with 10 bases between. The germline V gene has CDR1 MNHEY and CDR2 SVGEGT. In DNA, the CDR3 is TGTGCCAGCAGTTACCCGGCGGCCACCTACGAGCAGTACTTC. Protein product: CASSYPAATYEQYF.

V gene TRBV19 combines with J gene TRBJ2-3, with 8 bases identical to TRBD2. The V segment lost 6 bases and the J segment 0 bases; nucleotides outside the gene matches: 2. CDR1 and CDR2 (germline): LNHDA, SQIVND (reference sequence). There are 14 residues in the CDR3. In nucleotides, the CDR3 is TGTGCCAGTAGCCCTAGCGGGAGCACAGATACGCAGTATTTT. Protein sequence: CASSPSGSTDTQYF. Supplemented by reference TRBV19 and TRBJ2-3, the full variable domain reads DGGITQSPKYLFRKEGQNVTLSCEQNLNHDAMYWYRQDPGQGLRLIYYSQIVNDFQKGDIAEGYSVSREKKESFPLTVTSAQKNPTAFYLCASSPSGSTDTQYFGPGTRLTVL.

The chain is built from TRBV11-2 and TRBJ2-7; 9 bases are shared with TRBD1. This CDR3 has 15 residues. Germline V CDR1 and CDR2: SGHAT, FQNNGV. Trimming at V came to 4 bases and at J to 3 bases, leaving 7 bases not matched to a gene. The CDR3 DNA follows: TGTGCCAGCAGCTCCTTACCGGGACAGGGCTACGAGCAGTACTTC. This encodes CASSSLPGQGYEQYF. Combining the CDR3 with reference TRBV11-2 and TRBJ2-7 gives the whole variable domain EAGVAQSPRYKIIEKRQSVAFWCNPISGHATLYWYQQILGQGPKLLIQFQNNGVVDDSQLPKDRFSAERLKGVDSTLKIQPAKLEDSAVYLCASSSLPGQGYEQYFGPGTRLTVT.

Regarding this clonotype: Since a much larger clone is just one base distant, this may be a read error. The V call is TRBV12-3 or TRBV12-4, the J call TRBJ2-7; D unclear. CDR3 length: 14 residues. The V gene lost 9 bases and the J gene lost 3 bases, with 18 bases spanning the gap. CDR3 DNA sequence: TGTGCCAGTTCCCCTTCGGGCTCATTCTACGAGCAGTACTTC. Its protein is CASSPSGSFYEQYF.

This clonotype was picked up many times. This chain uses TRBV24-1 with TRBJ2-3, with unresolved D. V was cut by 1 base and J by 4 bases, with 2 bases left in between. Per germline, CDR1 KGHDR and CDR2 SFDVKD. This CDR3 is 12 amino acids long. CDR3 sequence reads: CATSDFPDTQYF. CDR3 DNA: TGTGCCACCAGTGATTTCCCAGATACGCAGTATTTT.

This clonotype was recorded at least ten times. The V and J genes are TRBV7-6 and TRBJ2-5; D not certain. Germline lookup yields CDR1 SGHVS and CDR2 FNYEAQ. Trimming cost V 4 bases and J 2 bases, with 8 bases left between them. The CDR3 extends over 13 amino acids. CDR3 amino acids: CASSSGPQETQYF. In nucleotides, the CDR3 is TGTGCCAGCAGCTCTGGACCTCAAGAGACCCAGTACTTC. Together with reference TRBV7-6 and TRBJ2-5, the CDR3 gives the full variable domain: GAGVSQSPRYKVTKRGQDVALRCDPISGHVSLYWYRQALGQGPEFLTYFNYEAQQDKSGLPNDRFSAERPEGSISTLTIQRTEQRDSAMYRCASSSGPQETQYFGPGTRLLVL.

CDR3 nucleotides: TGCAGCGTTGAAGATCTGGGACTAGCGGGAGGGCAGAGCTCCTACAATGAGCAGTTCTTC. Protein product: CSVEDLGLAGGQSSYNEQFF. The V gene is TRBV29-1, the J gene TRBJ2-1; 16 bases align to TRBD2. This CDR3 comprises 20 residues. Per germline, CDR1 SQVTM and CDR2 ANQGSEA. The V and J ends lost 0 bases and 0 bases, in that order; junction bases with no gene match: 8.

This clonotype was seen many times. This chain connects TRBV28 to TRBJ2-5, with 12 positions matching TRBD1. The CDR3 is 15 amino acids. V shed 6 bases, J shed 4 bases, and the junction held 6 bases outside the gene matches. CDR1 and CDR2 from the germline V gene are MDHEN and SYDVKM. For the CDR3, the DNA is TGTGCCAGCAGACCGGGACAGGGGGCAGGAGAGACCCAGTACTTC. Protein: CASRPGQGAGETQYF.

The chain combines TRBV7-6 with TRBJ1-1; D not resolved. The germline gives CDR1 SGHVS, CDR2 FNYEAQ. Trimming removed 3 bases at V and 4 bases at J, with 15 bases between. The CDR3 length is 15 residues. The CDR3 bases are TGTGCCAGCAGCTTCTGGATCGTGGGAGGCACTGAAGCTTTCTTT. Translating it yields CASSFWIVGGTEAFF.

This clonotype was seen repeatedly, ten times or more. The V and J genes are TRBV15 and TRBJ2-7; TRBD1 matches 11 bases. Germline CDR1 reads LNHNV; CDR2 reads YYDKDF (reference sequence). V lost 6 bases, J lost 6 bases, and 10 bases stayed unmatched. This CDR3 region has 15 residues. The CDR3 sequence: CATRDTGTGGREQYF. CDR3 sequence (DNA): TGTGCCACCAGAGATACCGGGACAGGGGGTCGCGAGCAGTACTTC.

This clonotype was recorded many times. CDR3 sequence: CATSDPRTGNYGYTF. CDR3 coding DNA: TGTGCCACCAGTGATCCTAGGACAGGCAACTATGGCTACACCTTC. The V gene is TRBV24-1, the J gene TRBJ1-2, with 7 bases aligning to TRBD1. Germline V CDR1 and CDR2: KGHDR, SFDVKD. This CDR3 is built from 15 residues. V lost 3 bases, J lost 2 bases, and 5 bases stayed unmatched.

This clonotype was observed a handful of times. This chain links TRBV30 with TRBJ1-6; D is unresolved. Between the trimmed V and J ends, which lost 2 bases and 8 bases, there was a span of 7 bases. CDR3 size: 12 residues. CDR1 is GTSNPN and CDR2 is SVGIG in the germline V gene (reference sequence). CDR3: CAWSPSDSPLHF. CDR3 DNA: TGTGCCTGGAGTCCCTCAGATTCACCCCTCCACTTT.

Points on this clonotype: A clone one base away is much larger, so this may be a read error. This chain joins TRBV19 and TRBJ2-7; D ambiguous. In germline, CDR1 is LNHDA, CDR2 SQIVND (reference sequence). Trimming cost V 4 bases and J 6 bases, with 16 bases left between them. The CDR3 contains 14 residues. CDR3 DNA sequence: TGTGCCAGTAGTACCACGTTCAGGCCCTGCGAGCAGTACTTC. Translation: CASSTTFRPCEQYF.

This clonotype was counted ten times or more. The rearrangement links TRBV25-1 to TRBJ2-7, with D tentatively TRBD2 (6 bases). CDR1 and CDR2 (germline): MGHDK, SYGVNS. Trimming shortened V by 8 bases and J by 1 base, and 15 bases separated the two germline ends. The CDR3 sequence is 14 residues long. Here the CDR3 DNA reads TGTGCCAGCGGGGGGTCGCTCGGGTCCTACGAGCAGTACTTC. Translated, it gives CASGGSLGSYEQYF.

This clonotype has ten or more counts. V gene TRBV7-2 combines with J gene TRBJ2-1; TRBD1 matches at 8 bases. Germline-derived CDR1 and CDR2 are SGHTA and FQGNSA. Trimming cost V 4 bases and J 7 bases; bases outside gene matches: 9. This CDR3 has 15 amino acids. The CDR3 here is CASSSGRGLGNEQFF. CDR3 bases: TGTGCCAGCAGCTCGGGCAGGGGGCTGGGGAATGAGCAGTTCTTC.